This TCR beta chain was sequenced for a study of radiation and T cells in renal cell carcinoma. Study summary: Nephrectomy followed 15 Gy stereotactic body radiation by 4 weeks.

Clones were sequenced by immunoSEQ multiplex PCR, and TCRdb holds only the in-frame ones, with some missing. The repertoire includes 150,000 to 180,000 clones, around 90% of them detected once, and over 10% sits in the top ten. Worth noting for this clone: Its antigen is currently unknown.

Germline CDR1 reads MNHNS; CDR2 reads SASEGT. V lost 3 bases to trimming and J lost 4 bases; unmatched junction nucleotides: 0. This CDR3 comprises 15 residues. Study results and caveats: Top tumor clonotypes rose in blood 2 weeks post-radiation, then contracted. No pretreatment tumor biopsies were available for baseline clonotypes.

Time point: blood 2 weeks post-SBRT. As for treatment: 15 Gy SBRT to primary tumor, nephrectomy 4 weeks later. The patient's renal cell carcinoma had clear cell pathology. The sample consisted of blood, taken from a patient whose treatment included radiotherapy and nephrectomy. The chain employs TRBV6-1 and TRBJ2-3; 14 nucleotides match TRBD2. This clonotype was sampled from a woman aged 45-65 years with renal cell carcinoma. The CDR3 bases are TGTGCCAGCAGTGAGGGACTAGCGGGGGCAGATACGCAGTATTTT. This codes for CASSEGLAGADTQYF.